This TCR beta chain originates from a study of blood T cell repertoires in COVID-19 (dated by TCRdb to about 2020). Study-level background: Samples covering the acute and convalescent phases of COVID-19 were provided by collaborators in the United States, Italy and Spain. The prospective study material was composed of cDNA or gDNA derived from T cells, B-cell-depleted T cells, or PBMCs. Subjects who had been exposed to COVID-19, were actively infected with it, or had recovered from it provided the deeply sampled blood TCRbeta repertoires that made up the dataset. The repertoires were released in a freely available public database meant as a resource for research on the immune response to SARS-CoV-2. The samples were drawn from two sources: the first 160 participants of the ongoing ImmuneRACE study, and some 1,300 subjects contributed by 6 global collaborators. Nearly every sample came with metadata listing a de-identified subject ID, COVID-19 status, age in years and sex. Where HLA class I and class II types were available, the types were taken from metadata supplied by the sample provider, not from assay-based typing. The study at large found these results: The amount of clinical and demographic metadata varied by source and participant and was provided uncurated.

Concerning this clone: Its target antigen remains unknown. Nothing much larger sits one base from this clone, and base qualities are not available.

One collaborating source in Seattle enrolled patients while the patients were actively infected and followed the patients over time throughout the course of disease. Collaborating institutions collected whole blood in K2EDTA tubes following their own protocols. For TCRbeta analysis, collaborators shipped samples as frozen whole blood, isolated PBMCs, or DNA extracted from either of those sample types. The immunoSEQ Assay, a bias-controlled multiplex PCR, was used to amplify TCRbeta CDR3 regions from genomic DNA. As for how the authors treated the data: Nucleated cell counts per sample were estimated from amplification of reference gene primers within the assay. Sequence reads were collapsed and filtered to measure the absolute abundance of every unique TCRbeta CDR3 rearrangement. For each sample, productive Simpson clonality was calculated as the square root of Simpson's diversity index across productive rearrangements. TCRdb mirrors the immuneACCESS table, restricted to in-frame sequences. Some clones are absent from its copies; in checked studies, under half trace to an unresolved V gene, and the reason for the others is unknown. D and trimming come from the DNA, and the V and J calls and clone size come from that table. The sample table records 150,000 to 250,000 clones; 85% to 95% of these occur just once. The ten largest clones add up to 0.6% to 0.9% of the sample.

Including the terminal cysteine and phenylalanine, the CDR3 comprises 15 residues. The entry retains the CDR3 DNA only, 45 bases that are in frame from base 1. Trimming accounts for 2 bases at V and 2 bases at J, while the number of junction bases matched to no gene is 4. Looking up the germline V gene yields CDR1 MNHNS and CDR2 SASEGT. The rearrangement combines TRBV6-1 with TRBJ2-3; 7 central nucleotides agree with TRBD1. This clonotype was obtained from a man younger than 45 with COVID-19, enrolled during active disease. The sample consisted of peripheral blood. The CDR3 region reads CASSESQGDTDTQYF. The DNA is TGTGCCAGCAGTGAATCCCAGGGGGACACAGATACGCAGTATTTT.